This record looks at one T cell receptor (beta chain) sequence and its context. What it binds is not known. Orbital computed tomography, thyroid ultrasound, TRAb, serum thyroxine and clinical symptoms formed the basis of diagnosis. PBMCs were density-gradient isolated from approximately 10 ml fresh blood. The entry originates in a study of Graves' ophthalmopathy and Graves' hyperthyroidism. Germline V gene lookup returns CDR1 SGHNT and CDR2 YYREEE (reference sequence). This CDR3 spans 15 amino acids. Trimming at V came to 3 bases and at J to 0 bases, leaving 6 bases not matched to a gene. Beta-chain TCR CDR3 regions were amplified from RNA transcripts. After a first-round RT-PCR with HTBI primers, a second-round multiplex PCR was run. Each CDR3 protein gets one entry after TCRdb re-called the multiplex PCR reads with MiXCR. The repertoire includes roughly 300,000 distinct CDR3 sequences, roughly a sixth of them detected once, and about 12% sits in the top ten.

Study outcomes and limitations: Blood also contained most of the expanded thyroid clonotypes above 0.001 frequency. Sensitivity reached around 88% and specificity about 81% for a 13-signature model separating ophthalmopathy from stable hyperthyroidism.

The origin of this receptor is an adult man with Graves' ophthalmopathy. This chain uses TRBV5-4 with TRBJ2-7, with 7 bases matching TRBD1. Source material: peripheral blood. CDR3: CASSSRQGNSYEQYF. In DNA form, the CDR3 reads TGTGCCAGCAGCTCCCGACAGGGCAACTCCTACGAGCAGTACTTC. The full variable domain, its missing parts supplied by reference TRBV5-4 and TRBJ2-7, is ETGVTQSPTHLIKTRGQQVTLRCSSQSGHNTVSWYQQALGQGPQFIFQYYREEENGRGNFPPRFSGLQFPNYSSELNVNALELDDSALYLCASSSRQGNSYEQYFGPGTRLTVT.